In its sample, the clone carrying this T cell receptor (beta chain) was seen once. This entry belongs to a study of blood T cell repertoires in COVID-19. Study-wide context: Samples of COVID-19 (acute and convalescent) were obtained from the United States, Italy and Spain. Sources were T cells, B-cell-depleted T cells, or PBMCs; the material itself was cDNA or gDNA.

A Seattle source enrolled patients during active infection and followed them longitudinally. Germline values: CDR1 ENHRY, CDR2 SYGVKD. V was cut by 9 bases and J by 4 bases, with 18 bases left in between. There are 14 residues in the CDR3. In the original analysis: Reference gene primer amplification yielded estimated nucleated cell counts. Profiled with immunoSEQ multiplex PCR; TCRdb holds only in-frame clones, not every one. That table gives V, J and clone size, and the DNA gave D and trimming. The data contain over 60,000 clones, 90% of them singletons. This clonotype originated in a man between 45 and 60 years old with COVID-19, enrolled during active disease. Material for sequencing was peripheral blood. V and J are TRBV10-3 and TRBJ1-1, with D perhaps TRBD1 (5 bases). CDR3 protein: CAIRQTQQGTEAFF. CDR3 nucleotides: TGTGCCATTCGACAGACACAGCAGGGCACTGAAGCTTTCTTT.